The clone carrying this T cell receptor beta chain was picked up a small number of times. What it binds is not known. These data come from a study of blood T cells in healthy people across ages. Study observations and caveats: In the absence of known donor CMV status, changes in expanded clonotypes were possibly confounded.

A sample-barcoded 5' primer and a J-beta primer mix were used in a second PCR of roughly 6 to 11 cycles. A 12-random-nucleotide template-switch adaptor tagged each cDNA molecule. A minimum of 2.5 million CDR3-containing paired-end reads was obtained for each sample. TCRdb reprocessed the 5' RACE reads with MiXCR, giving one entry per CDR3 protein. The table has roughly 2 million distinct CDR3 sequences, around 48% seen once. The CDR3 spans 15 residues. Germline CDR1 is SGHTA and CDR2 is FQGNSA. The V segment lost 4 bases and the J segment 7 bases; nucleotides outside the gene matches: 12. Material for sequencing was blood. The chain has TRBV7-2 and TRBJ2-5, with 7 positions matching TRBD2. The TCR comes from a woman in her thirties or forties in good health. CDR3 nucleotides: TGTGCCAGCAGCTCCCGTGAAGCGGGGAGGTGGACCCAGTACTTC. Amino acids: CASSSREAGRWTQYF.